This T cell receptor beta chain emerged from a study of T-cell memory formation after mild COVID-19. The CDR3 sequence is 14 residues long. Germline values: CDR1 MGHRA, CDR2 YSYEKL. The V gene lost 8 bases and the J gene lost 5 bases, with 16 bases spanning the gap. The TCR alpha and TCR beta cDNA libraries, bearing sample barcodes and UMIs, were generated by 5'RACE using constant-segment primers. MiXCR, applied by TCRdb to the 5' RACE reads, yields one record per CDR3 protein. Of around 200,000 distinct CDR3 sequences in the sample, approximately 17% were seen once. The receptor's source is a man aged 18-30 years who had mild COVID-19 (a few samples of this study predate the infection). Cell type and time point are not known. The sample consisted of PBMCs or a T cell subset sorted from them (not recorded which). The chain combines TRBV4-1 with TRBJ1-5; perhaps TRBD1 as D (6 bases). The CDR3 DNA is TGCGCCAGCTCCGTGGTCGGGGGGCATCAGCCCCAGCATTTT. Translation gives CASSVVGGHQPQHF.